One T cell receptor beta chain is described in this entry. The data belong to a study of shared clonotypes between healthy human individuals. Study details: Each donor's CD4 naive and CD4 memory cells filled three plates apiece, CD8 naive two, and CD8 memory one.

The CDR3 extends over 18 amino acids. Unmatched junction bases numbered 9, after V lost 5 bases and J lost 0 bases. In germline, CDR1 is MNHEY, CDR2 SMNVEV (reference sequence). Genomic DNA per cell subset filled all wells of several immunoSEQ plates. Repertoires were generated with immunoSEQ multiplex PCR, while TCRdb's copy carries only in-frame clones and drops some. The table lists 2,500,000 or so clones, under 95% of them singletons. The specimen was naive CD4+ T cells from PBMCs. Subset indicated: CD45RA+ positively selected. The chain carries TRBV27 and TRBJ2-7; 14 bases line up with TRBD2. The sequence was obtained from a man younger than 35 in good health. Some clones in this sample may be carry-over from other donors' samples. CDR3 coding DNA: TGTGCCAGCAGTCCCCTGACTAGCGGGAGGGGAAGCTCCTACGAGCAGTACTTC. Translating it yields CASSPLTSGRGSSYEQYF.